These T cell receptor beta chains were read from a single sample in a study of cytomegalovirus exposure and HLA in healthy donors. Here immunoSEQ multiplex PCR was the method, and the copy in TCRdb shows in-frame clones only, minus some. Here the sample table reports some 180,000 clones. Sequenced input: PBMCs. Receptors originate from a man between 25 and 39 years old in good health and CMV-seronegative. Each CDR3 is given with its conserved first and last residue. D genes are given only for firm matches.

D gene	V gene	J gene	CDR3 DNA	CDR3 protein
.	TRBV5-4	TRBJ2-3	TGTGCCAGCAGCTTGGAGGGGTCCGATAGCACAGATACGCAGTATTTT	CASSLEGSDSTDTQYF
.	TRBV6-1	TRBJ2-1	TGTGCCAGCAGCCCAGGTCCTAACTCCTACAATGAGCAGTTCTTC	CASSPGPNSYNEQFF
TRBD1	TRBV30	TRBJ1-2	TGTGCCTGGTCGGGACAGGGGGCCCGTGGTGGCTACACCTTC	CAWSGQGARGGYTF
TRBD2	TRBV4-3	TRBJ2-1	TGCGCCAGCAGCCGCTTACTAGCGGGGGGTCCCAGGGTCCATGAGCAGTTCTTC	CASSRLLAGGPRVHEQFF
TRBD1	TRBV14	TRBJ1-2	TGTGCCAGCAGCCAGCTGACAGGGGTGGTAGGCGGCTACACCTTC	CASSQLTGVVGGYTF
TRBD2	TRBV6-5	TRBJ2-3	TGTGCCAGCAGTTACCGGCTAGCGGCAGATACGCAGTATTTT	CASSYRLAADTQYF
.	TRBV6-5	TRBJ2-2	TGTGCCAGCAGGAGCAGGGACTTTGACACCGGGGAGCTGTTTTTT	CASRSRDFDTGELFF
.	TRBV30	TRBJ1-6	TGTGCCTGCCATCAGGGGAGCTCCTATAATTCACCCCTCCACTTT	CACHQGSSYNSPLHF
.	TRBV11-2	TRBJ1-2	TGTGCCAGCAGCTTTAGAGGGGGCTACACCTTC	CASSFRGGYTF
.	TRBV5-1	TRBJ1-5	TGCGCCAGCAGCTTGGGGCTAGATCAGCCCCAGCATTTT	CASSLGLDQPQHF
.	TRBV5-5	TRBJ1-5	TGTGCCAGCAGCTTGTCTAGATATAGCAATCAGCCCCAGCATTTT	CASSLSRYSNQPQHF
.	TRBV9	TRBJ2-1	TGTGCCAGCAGCGTAGAGTCGCGGAGCTACAATGAGCAGTTCTTC	CASSVESRSYNEQFF
TRBD2	TRBV15	TRBJ2-5	TGTGCCACCAGCAGAGGGGGGACTAGCGGGAGCAGAGGGGAAAAGACCCAGTACTTC	CATSRGGTSGSRGEKTQYF
TRBD1	TRBV9	TRBJ2-5	TGTGCCAGCAGCGTAGGAGACAGGGGGCTAGGGGAGACCCAGTACTTC	CASSVGDRGLGETQYF
.	TRBV6-1	TRBJ2-1	TGTGCCAGCAGTTCGCCGGGACTGGAGTACAATGAGCAGTTCTTC	CASSSPGLEYNEQFF
TRBD1	TRBV28	TRBJ1-1	TGTGCCAGCAGCCTACTCGACAGGGGTCACGAAGCTTTCTTT	CASSLLDRGHEAFF
TRBD2	TRBV2	TRBJ2-7	TGTGCCGACCGAAAGGCTAGCGGGGCCGGCGCCTACGAGCAGTACTTC	CADRKASGAGAYEQYF
.	TRBV4-2	TRBJ2-5	TGTGCCAGCAGCCAAGATCTCATGGACAGACAAGAGACCCAGTACTTC	CASSQDLMDRQETQYF
TRBD1	TRBV5-1	TRBJ1-3	TGCGCCAGCCAGGAGGGGGCCTCTGGAAACACCATATATTTT	CASQEGASGNTIYF
TRBD2	TRBV5-1	TRBJ2-7	TGCGCCAGCAGCGAGGTTGGCGGGAGCGTGAACGAGCAGTACTTC	CASSEVGGSVNEQYF
.	TRBV9	TRBJ2-3	TGTGCCAGCCAGACCGGGGTTTCGCTTAGAGATACGCAGTATTTT	CASQTGVSLRDTQYF
.	TRBV7-8	TRBJ1-2	TGTGCCAGCAGCTCCAACAAAGCAGGGGTTGGCTACACCTTC	CASSSNKAGVGYTF
.	TRBV9	TRBJ2-2	TGTGCCAGCAGCGGAAGGGGTTCCGCCGGGGAGCTGTTTTTT	CASSGRGSAGELFF